The 10 T cell receptor beta chains listed next were all sequenced from one sample in a study of Ad26.COV2.S vaccination and SARS-CoV-2 variants. As to treatment: 15 to 20 received Ad26.COV2.S at low or high dose, single or two shots; about 5 received placebo; per-sample allocation not given. Samples analyzed were those drawn on day 63 after the first vaccine or placebo injection. Repertoires were generated with immunoSEQ multiplex PCR, while TCRdb's copy carries only in-frame clones and drops some. The table shows hundreds of thousands of clones, with approximately 90% occurring only once. Material: peripheral blood, obtained in a trial of Ad26.COV2.S vaccine versus placebo. Receptors were obtained from a person aged 18-60 years who received the Ad26.COV2.S COVID-19 vaccine or a placebo.

The J gene is TRBJ1-1, the V gene TRBV6-2 or TRBV6-3; D perhaps matches TRBD1 (5 bases). Trimming pared 4 bases from V and 3 bases from J, leaving 12 bases between. In germline, CDR1 is MNHEY, CDR2 SVGEGT. The CDR3 runs to 14 residues. CDR3 protein: CASSFLRGDTEAFF. The CDR3 DNA follows: TGTGCCAGCAGTTTCCTTCGGGGGGACACTGAAGCTTTCTTT.

This chain joins TRBV30 and TRBJ1-1; D is perhaps TRBD1 (6 bases). The CDR3 is 13 amino acids. V was cut by 5 bases and J by 0 bases, with 10 bases left in between. Germline V lookup: CDR1 GTSNPN, CDR2 SVGIG (reference sequence). CDR3 sequence (DNA): TGTGCCTGGGAGACAGGTTTGAACACTGAAGCTTTCTTT. Translation: CAWETGLNTEAFF.

This sequence joins TRBV5-1 and TRBJ2-3; 11 bases match TRBD2. V trimming: 4 bases; J trimming: 5 bases; junction bases outside the gene matches: 6. The germline V gene encodes CDR1 SGHRS and CDR2 YFSETQ. There are 15 residues in the CDR3. Here the CDR3 DNA reads TGCGCCAGCAGCCACCTTACTAGCGGGAGAGATACGCAGTATTTT. Translating gives CASSHLTSGRDTQYF.

Comment on this clone: The same CDR3 can be traced to other DNA sequences in this sample. The chain employs TRBV5-1 and TRBJ1-1; 8 nucleotides agree with TRBD1. The CDR3 runs 15 residues. In germline, CDR1 is SGHRS, CDR2 YFSETQ. Trimming at V came to 0 bases and at J to 1 base, leaving 2 bases not matched to a gene. CDR3 in amino acids: CASSLAGTGNTEAFF. The CDR3 DNA sequence: TGCGCCAGCAGCTTGGCAGGGACAGGGAACACTGAAGCTTTCTTT.

This rearrangement joins TRBV5-1 to TRBJ2-1; TRBD1 matches 8 bases. Unmatched junction bases numbered 7, after V lost 2 bases and J lost 6 bases. The V gene's germline CDR1 is SGHRS and CDR2 YFSETQ. The CDR3 spans 15 residues. The CDR3 bases are TGCGCCAGCAGCTTTTTACAGGGGGAGTTCAATGAGCAGTTCTTC. As protein: CASSFLQGEFNEQFF.

For the CDR3, the DNA is TGTGCCAGCAGTGAAGCTCTAAGGTCGGGGGCGGGCTACACCTTC. Protein: CASSEALRSGAGYTF. The rearrangement joins TRBV6-1 to TRBJ1-2; a weak D match, TRBD1 (6 bases). The CDR3 is 15 amino acids. Between the trimmed V and J ends, which lost 0 bases and 8 bases, there was a span of 16 bases. CDR1 is MNHNS and CDR2 is SASEGT in the germline V gene.

The chain is built from TRBV10-3 and TRBJ1-5, with D tentatively TRBD1 (6 bases). Looked up from germline, CDR1 is ENHRY and CDR2 is SYGVKD. The V end was cut by 4 bases, the J end by 0 bases, with 13 bases between. The CDR3 is made up of 16 amino acids. The CDR3, as DNA: TGTGCCATCAGTGGATACGACAGGCGTAGCAATCAGCCCCAGCATTTT. Its protein product is CAISGYDRRSNQPQHF.

The rearrangement joins TRBV30 to TRBJ1-4, with TRBD1 matching over 8 bases. The germline V gene encodes CDR1 GTSNPN and CDR2 SVGIG (reference sequence). Trimming removed 5 bases from V and 11 bases from J; junction bases left unmatched: 10. The CDR3 runs to 13 residues. CDR3 nucleotides: TGTGCCTGGGGACAGGGTGGTTTTGGGAAACTGTTTTTT. This codes for CAWGQGGFGKLFF.

This clone was detected only a few times. The chain uses TRBV4-2 and TRBJ2-2; D uncertain. The V end lost 1 base, the J end lost 1 base, and 7 bases lay between the germline ends. CDR3 length equals 15 residues. The germline gives CDR1 LGHNA, CDR2 YNFKEQ. The CDR3 loop is CASSQVGRNTGELFF. CDR3 nucleotide sequence: TGTGCCAGCAGCCAAGTAGGAAGGAACACCGGGGAGCTGTTTTTT.

The rearrangement uses TRBV10-1 and TRBJ2-1, with a tentative D call TRBD1 (6 bases). The CDR3 runs 16 residues. With 1 base removed from V and 0 bases from J, the gap between germline ends came to 10 bases. CDR1 and CDR2 from the germline V gene are WNHNN and SYGVQD (reference sequence). CDR3 loop: CASSELGASSYNEQFF. The CDR3 nucleotides read TGCGCCAGCAGTGAGTTGGGGGCGAGCTCCTACAATGAGCAGTTCTTC.